The text below deals with one T cell receptor (beta chain). The target antigen is unknown. Other DNA sequences in this sample translate to the same CDR3. Autoimmune disease history or systemic immunosuppression was exclusionary. The data stem from a study of OX40 agonist ivuxolimab in advanced cancers. Study-level background: At doses from 0.01 to 10 mg/kg, patients were given intravenous ivuxolimab every 2 weeks.

Whole-study results and caveats: No determination was made of the antigen specificity of the expanded peripheral T cells.

Trimming cost V 0 bases and J 5 bases, with 1 base left between them. This CDR3 has 11 amino acids. Per the germline V gene, CDR1 is SGHRS and CDR2 is YFSETQ. This table comes from immunoSEQ multiplex PCR, and its TCRdb copy is limited to in-frame clones, with some not included. Seen here are 40,000 to 55,000 clones, 85% to 90% observed once, and the top ten hold 6%. The chain employs TRBV5-1 and TRBJ2-3; the D is unclear. The sequencing here drew on CD4+ or CD8+ T cells sorted from blood, taken in a trial of the OX40 agonist ivuxolimab. The receptor's source is an adult with an advanced solid tumor such as melanoma, head and neck, liver or kidney cancer. The CDR3 is CASSLEDTQYF. The CDR3 coding sequence is TGCGCCAGCAGCTTGGAAGATACGCAGTATTTT.